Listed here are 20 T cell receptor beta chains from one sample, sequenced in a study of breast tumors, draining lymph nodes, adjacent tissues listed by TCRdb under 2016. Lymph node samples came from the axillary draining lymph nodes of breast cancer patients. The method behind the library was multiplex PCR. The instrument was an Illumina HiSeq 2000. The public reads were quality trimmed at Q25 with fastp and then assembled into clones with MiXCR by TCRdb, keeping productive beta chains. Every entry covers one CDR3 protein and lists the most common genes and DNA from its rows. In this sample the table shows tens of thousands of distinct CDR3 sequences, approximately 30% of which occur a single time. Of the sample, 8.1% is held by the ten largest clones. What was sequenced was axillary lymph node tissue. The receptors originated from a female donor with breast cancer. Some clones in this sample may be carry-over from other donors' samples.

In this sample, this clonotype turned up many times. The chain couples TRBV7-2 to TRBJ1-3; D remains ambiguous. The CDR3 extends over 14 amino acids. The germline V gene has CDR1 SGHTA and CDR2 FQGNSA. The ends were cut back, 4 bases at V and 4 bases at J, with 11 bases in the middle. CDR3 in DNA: TGTGCCAGCAGCTCCCCCGGGCACGGAAACACCATATATTTT. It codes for CASSSPGHGNTIYF.

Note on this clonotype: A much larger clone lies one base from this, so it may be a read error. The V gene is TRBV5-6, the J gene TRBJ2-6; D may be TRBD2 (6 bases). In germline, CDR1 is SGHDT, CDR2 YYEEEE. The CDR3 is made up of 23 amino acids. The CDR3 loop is CASTWFLRDVRSLASPGASVLTF. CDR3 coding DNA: TGTGCCAGCACCTGGTTTCTGCGGGACGTTCGATCTCTCGCGAGTCCTGGGGCCAGCGTCCTGACTTTC. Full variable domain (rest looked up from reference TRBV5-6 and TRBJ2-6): DAGVTQSPTHLIKTRGQQVTLRCSPKSGHDTVSWYQQALGQGPQFIFQYYEEEERQRGNFPDRFSGHQFPNYSSELNVNALLLGDSALYLCASTWFLRDVRSLASPGASVLTFGAGSRLTVL.

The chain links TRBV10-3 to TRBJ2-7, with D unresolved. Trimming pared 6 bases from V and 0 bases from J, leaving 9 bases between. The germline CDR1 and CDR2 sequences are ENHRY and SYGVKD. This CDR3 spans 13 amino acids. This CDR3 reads CAIRGSSSYEQYF. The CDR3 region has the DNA TGTGCCATCAGGGGATCGAGCTCCTACGAGCAGTACTTC.

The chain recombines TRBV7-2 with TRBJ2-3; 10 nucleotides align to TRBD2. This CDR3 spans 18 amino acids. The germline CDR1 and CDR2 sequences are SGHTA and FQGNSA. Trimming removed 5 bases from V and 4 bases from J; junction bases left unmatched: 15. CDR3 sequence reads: CASSPLWSSGRAADTQYF. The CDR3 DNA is TGTGCCAGCAGCCCACTCTGGTCCAGCGGGAGGGCCGCAGATACGCAGTATTTT.

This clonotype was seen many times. As DNA, the CDR3 is TGTGCCAGCAGTGAAGCAGGGGCTGGAAACACCATATATTTT. The encoded protein is CASSEAGAGNTIYF. V gene TRBV25-1 combines with J gene TRBJ1-3, with a possible D match to TRBD1 (6 bases). This CDR3 is built from 14 residues. CDR1 and CDR2 from the germline V gene are MGHDK and SYGVNS. Trimming pared 2 bases from V and 2 bases from J, leaving 7 bases between.

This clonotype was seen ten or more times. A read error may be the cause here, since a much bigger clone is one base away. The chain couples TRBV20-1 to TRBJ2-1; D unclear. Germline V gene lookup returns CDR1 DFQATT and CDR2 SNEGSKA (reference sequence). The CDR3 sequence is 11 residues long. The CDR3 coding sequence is TGCAGTGCTAGCCCGTACAATGAGCAGTCCTTC. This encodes CSASPYNEQSF.

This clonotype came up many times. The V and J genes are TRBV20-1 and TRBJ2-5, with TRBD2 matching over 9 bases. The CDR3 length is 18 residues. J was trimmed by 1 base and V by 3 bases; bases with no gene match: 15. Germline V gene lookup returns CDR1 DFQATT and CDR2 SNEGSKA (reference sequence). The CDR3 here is CSASPPMAGGIGQETQYF. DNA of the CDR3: TGCAGTGCTAGTCCCCCCATGGCGGGAGGGATTGGCCAAGAGACCCAGTACTTC.

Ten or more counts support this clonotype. Written as DNA, the CDR3 is TGTGCCAGCACTAGGGAGGGGAAATTGAAGTTCTTC. This translates into CASTREGKLKFF. The rearrangement joins TRBV7-9 to TRBJ2-1; 7 bases fit TRBD2. The CDR3 contains 12 residues. The ends lost 7 bases at V and 14 bases at J; junction bases unmatched: 11. The germline V gene has CDR1 SEHNR and CDR2 FQNEAQ (reference sequence).

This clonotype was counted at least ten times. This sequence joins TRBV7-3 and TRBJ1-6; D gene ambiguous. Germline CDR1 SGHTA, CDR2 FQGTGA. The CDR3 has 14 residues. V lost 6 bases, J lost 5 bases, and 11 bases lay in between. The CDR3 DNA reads TGTGCCAGCAGGTTGTCAGCCAATAATTCACCCCTCCACTTT. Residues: CASRLSANNSPLHF.

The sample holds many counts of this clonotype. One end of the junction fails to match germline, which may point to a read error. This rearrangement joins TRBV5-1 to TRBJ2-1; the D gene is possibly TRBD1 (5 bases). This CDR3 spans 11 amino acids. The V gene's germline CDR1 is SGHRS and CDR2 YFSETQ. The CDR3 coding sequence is TGCGCCAGCAGGTTGGACAATGGGCAGTTCTTC. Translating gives CASRLDNGQFF.

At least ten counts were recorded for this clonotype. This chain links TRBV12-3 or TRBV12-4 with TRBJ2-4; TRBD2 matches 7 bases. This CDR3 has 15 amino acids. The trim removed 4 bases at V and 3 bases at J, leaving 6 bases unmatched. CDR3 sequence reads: CASSSPGRDKNIQYF. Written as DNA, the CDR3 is TGTGCCAGCAGTTCCCCGGGGAGGGACAAAAACATTCAGTACTTC.

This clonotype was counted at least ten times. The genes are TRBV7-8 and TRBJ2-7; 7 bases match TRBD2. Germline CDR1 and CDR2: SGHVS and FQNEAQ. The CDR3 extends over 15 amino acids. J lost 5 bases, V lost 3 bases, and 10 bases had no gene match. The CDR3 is CASSFRLASSDEQYF. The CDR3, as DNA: TGTGCCAGCAGCTTCCGACTAGCTTCCTCGGACGAGCAGTACTTC. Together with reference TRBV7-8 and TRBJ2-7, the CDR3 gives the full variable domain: GAGVSQSPRYKVAKRGQDVALRCDPISGHVSLFWYQQALGQGPEFLTYFQNEAQLDKSGLPSDRFFAERPEGSVSTLKIQRTQQEDSAVYLCASSFRLASSDEQYFGPGTRLTVT.

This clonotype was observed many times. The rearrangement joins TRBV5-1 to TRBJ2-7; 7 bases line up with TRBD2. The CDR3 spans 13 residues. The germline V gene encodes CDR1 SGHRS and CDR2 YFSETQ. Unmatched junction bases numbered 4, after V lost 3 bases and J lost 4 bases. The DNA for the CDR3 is TGCGCCAGCAGCTCTGGGGGGGGATACGAGCAGTACTTC. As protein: CASSSGGGYEQYF.

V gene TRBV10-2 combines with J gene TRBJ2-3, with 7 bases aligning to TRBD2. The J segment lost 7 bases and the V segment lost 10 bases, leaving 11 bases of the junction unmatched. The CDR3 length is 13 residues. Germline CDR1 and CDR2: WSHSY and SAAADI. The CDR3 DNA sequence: TGCGCCACGGCGGGAGCTAGCACCCATACGCAGTATTTT. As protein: CATAGASTHTQYF.

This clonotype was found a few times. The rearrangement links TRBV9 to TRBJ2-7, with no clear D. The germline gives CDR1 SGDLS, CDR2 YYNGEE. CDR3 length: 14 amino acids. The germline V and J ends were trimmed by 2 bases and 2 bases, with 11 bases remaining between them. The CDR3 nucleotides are TGTGCCAGCAGCGTCGGCCATGGGACCTACGAGCAGTACTTC. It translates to CASSVGHGTYEQYF.

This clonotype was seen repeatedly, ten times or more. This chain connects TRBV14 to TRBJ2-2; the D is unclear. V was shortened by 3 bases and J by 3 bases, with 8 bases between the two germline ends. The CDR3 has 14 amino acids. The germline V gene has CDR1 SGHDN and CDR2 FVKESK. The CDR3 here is CASSHFKDTGELFF. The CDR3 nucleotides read TGTGCCAGCAGCCACTTTAAGGACACCGGGGAGCTGTTTTTT. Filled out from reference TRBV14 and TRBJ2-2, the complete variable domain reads EAGVTQFPSHSVIEKGQTVTLRCDPISGHDNLYWYRRVMGKEIKFLLHFVKESKQDESGMPNNRFLAERTGGTYSTLKVQPAELEDSGVYFCASSHFKDTGELFFGEGSRLTVL.

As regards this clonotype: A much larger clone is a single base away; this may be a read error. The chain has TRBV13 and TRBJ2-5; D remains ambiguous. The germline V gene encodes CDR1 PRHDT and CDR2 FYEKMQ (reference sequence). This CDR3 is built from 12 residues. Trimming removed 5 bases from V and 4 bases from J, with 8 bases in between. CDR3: CASSRIPETQYF. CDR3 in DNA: TGTGCCAGCAGCCGTATCCCAGAGACCCAGTACTTC.

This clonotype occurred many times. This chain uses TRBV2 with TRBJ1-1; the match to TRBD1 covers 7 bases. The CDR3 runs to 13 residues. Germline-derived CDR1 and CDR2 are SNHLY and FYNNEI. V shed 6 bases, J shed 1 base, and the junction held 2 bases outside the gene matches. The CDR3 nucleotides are TGTGCCAGCAGGGGGACAGAGAACACTGAAGCTTTCTTT. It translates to CASRGTENTEAFF.

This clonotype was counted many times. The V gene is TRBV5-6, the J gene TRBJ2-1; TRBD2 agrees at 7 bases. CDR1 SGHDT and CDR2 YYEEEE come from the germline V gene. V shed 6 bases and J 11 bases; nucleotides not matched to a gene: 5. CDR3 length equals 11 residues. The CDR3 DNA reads TGTGCCAGCACATGGGGGGGTAAGCAGTTCTTC. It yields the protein CASTWGGKQFF.

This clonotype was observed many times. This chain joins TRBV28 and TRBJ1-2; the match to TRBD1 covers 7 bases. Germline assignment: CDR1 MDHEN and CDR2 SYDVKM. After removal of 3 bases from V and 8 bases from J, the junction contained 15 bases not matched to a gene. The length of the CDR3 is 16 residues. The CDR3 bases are TGTGCCAGCAGTTTTATATTAGCGAGCCAGGGGGGAGGCTACACCTTC. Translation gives CASSFILASQGGGYTF.